The clone carrying this T cell receptor (beta chain) was observed a handful of times. What it recognizes is unknown. Germline CDR1 and CDR2: LGHNA and YSLEER. Trimming stripped 1 base from V and 0 bases from J, with 8 bases between. The CDR3 totals 15 residues. Constant-segment-primed 5'RACE gave TCR alpha and TCR beta cDNA libraries with sample barcodes and UMIs. In TCRdb, the 5' RACE reads were re-called with MiXCR into one record per CDR3 protein. The table has fewer than 350,000 distinct CDR3 sequences, 13% to 15% seen once; the top ten hold about 21%. The source of the sample is a study of T-cell memory formation after mild COVID-19. Study-wide context: Each donor largely had its own TCR clusters.

General observations from the study: CM and EM subsets held most contracting CD4+ clones; EMRA held CD8+ ones.

The J gene is TRBJ2-3, the V gene TRBV4-3, with no clear D. Sample: PBMCs or a T cell subset sorted from them (not recorded which). The receptor comes from a man younger than 35 who had mild COVID-19 (a few samples of this study predate the infection). Cell type and time point are not known. The DNA for the CDR3 is TGCGCCAGCAGCCAAGTACCCACAAGCACAGATACGCAGTATTTT. This gives the protein CASSQVPTSTDTQYF.